This T cell receptor beta chain is from a study of T cell repertoires in cytomegalovirus infection. The CDR3 is made up of 13 amino acids. V dropped 10 bases and J dropped 6; count of bases not matched to a gene: 9. MiXCR, applied by TCRdb to the reads, yields one record per CDR3 protein. This table holds roughly 800,000 distinct CDR3 sequences, 25% to 35% found once. This clonotype has a handful of counts. The antigen remains unidentified. The TCR sequence derives from a human donor in good health (CMV status not recorded). Some clones in this sample may be carry-over from other donors' samples. The source was cultured CD8+ T cells from PBMCs, collected from culture after CMV antigen stimulation. This chain joins TRBV12-3 or TRBV12-4 and TRBJ2-7, with TRBD2 matching over 10 bases. CDR3 in DNA: TGTGCCATCGCGACTGTAGCGGGGGGCGAGCAGTACTTC. Translated, it gives CAIATVAGGEQYF.